The rows below give T cell receptor beta chains drawn from one sample of a study of blood T cell repertoires in COVID-19. Assay: immunoSEQ multiplex PCR; the TCRdb copy retains only in-frame clones and omits some. The data contain 160,000 or so clones, over 75% of them singletons. The sample taken for sequencing was peripheral blood. These receptors were obtained from a man between 65 and 85 years old who had recovered from COVID-19. Each CDR3 is given with its conserved first and last residue. Each record gives: CDR3 length, J gene, V gene, CDR3 protein.

length: 14; J: TRBJ1-1; V: TRBV29-1; CDR3: CSAHRGQSNTEAFF
length: 15; J: TRBJ1-1; V: TRBV9; CDR3: CASSVVAGEITEAFF
length: 14; J: TRBJ2-5; V: TRBV5-4; CDR3: CASSPGLPQETQYF
length: 14; J: TRBJ2-5; V: TRBV18; CDR3: CASSPNRGGETQYF
length: 15; J: TRBJ2-7; V: TRBV5-1; CDR3: CASSLGRESSYEQYF
length: 12; J: TRBJ2-5; V: TRBV3-1/TRBV3-2; CDR3: CASSQEFGAQYF
length: 16; J: TRBJ2-7; V: TRBV15; CDR3: CATSRGTGSSSGEQYF
length: 16; J: TRBJ2-3; V: TRBV10-3; CDR3: CAISSPRREATDTQYF
length: 16; J: TRBJ2-5; V: TRBV10-3; CDR3: CAIRSGTSGSIETQYF
length: 17; J: TRBJ1-6; V: TRBV3-1/TRBV3-2; CDR3: CASSRRAGSSYNSPLHF
length: 15; J: TRBJ1-4; V: TRBV10-3; CDR3: CAISVDSTTNEKLFF
length: 15; J: TRBJ2-1; V: TRBV13; CDR3: CASSPGLAAYNEQFF
length: 14; J: TRBJ2-3; V: TRBV6-6; CDR3: CASTPRDNTDTQYF
length: 15; J: TRBJ1-1; V: TRBV5-1; CDR3: CASSPLRDRNTEAFF
length: 16; J: TRBJ1-2; V: TRBV6-1; CDR3: CASSEGGQGFAYGYTF
length: 11; J: TRBJ2-7; V: TRBV6-5; CDR3: CASRDNYEQYF
length: 13; J: TRBJ2-2; V: TRBV2; CDR3: CASSAQGTGELFF
length: 13; J: TRBJ1-6; V: TRBV15; CDR3: CATSRDRGRPLHF
length: 14; J: TRBJ2-7; V: TRBV5-1; CDR3: CASRRLAGSYEQYF
length: 17; J: TRBJ2-1; V: TRBV7-8; CDR3: CASSLGLSGMRTNEQFF
length: 13; J: TRBJ1-6; V: TRBV7-3; CDR3: CASSPGGNSPLHF
length: 15; J: TRBJ2-1; V: TRBV6-5; CDR3: CASSPRGGSYNEQFF
length: 15; J: TRBJ2-3; V: TRBV11-3; CDR3: CASSQTSVLTDTQYF
length: 21; J: TRBJ2-2; V: TRBV19; CDR3: CASSFWLKTSGSPVNTGELFF
length: 14; J: TRBJ1-2; V: TRBV4-3; CDR3: CASSQGQWNGGYTF
length: 17; J: TRBJ1-1; V: TRBV5-1; CDR3: CASSPGQGALMNTEAFF
length: 16; J: TRBJ2-1; V: TRBV21-1; CDR3: CASSGQSGSRRNEQFF
length: 15; J: TRBJ1-6; V: TRBV5-1; CDR3: CASSLGDSVNSPLHF
length: 14; J: TRBJ1-1; V: TRBV7-9; CDR3: CASSSGQGRTEAFF
length: 14; J: TRBJ2-1; V: TRBV27; CDR3: CASGSGSSYNEQFF
length: 16; J: TRBJ1-6; V: TRBV27; CDR3: CASSAYSGGHNSPLHF
length: 14; J: TRBJ1-6; V: TRBV5-4; CDR3: CASSYGQANSPLHF
length: 15; J: TRBJ2-7; V: TRBV11-2; CDR3: CASSLATSTAYEQYF
length: 14; J: TRBJ2-1; V: TRBV14; CDR3: CASSQGLAVTQGFF
length: 13; J: TRBJ2-3; V: TRBV24-1; CDR3: CATSDPSTDTQYF
length: 13; J: TRBJ2-1; V: TRBV19; CDR3: CASSVGLYNEQFF
length: 16; J: TRBJ2-5; V: TRBV5-1; CDR3: CASSLGDGVHQETQYF
length: 14; J: TRBJ2-7; V: TRBV20-1; CDR3: CSASYRGFQYEQYF
length: 13; J: TRBJ2-7; V: TRBV5-6; CDR3: CASSAGQGYEQYF
length: 19; J: TRBJ2-1; V: TRBV3-1/TRBV3-2; CDR3: CASSQDRGRAGGPNNEQFF
length: 14; J: TRBJ2-1; V: TRBV6-5; CDR3: CASRRGDAYNEQFF
length: 16; J: TRBJ1-1; V: TRBV18; CDR3: CASSPPGGGGDTEAFF